What follows are 15 T cell receptor beta chains derived from one specimen sequenced in a study of blood T cells in healthy people across ages. Primers used in a second PCR of about 7 to 12 cycles were a sample-barcoded 5' primer and a J-beta primer mix. TCRdb independently ran MiXCR on the 5' RACE reads; one entry per CDR3 protein. The table includes 650,000 to 1,000,000 distinct CDR3 sequences, around 50% detected once. The source material was blood. The receptors shown here come from a man older than 75 in good health.

This clonotype was counted ten times or more. The V and J genes are TRBV14 and TRBJ2-5, with D unclear. The germline V gene has CDR1 SGHDN and CDR2 FVKESK. Trimming took 0 bases from V and 3 from J, leaving 14 bases between them. This CDR3 has 16 residues. Here the CDR3 reads CASSQDMGLAEETQYF. DNA of the CDR3: TGTGCCAGCAGCCAAGATATGGGATTGGCAGAAGAGACCCAGTACTTC. Full variable domain (rest looked up from reference TRBV14 and TRBJ2-5): EAGVTQFPSHSVIEKGQTVTLRCDPISGHDNLYWYRRVMGKEIKFLLHFVKESKQDESGMPNNRFLAERTGGTYSTLKVQPAELEDSGVYFCASSQDMGLAEETQYFGPGTRLLVL.

This chain connects TRBV20-1 to TRBJ1-5, with 9 bases fitting TRBD1. V lost 6 bases and J lost 6; bases outside the gene matches: 9. Germline CDR1 is DFQATT and CDR2 is SNEGSKA (reference sequence). The CDR3 spans 14 residues. DNA for the CDR3: TGCAGTGCCCTGGGACAGGGAGTAGGTCAGCCCCAGCATTTT. Translated: CSALGQGVGQPQHF.

J is TRBJ2-5 and V is TRBV11-3, with TRBD2 matching 9 bases. In germline, CDR1 is SGHNT, CDR2 YENEEA. The CDR3 spans 15 residues. Trimming removed 5 bases from V and 5 bases from J; junction bases left unmatched: 9. As DNA, the CDR3 is TGTGCCAGCAGCGACCGTGGGGCGGGAGGGGAGACCCAGTACTTC. This translates into CASSDRGAGGETQYF.

This chain joins TRBV12-3 or TRBV12-4 and TRBJ2-3; D gene ambiguous. The CDR3 is made up of 15 amino acids. The V and J ends lost 7 bases and 2 bases respectively, with 16 bases between them. CDR3 DNA sequence: TGTGCCAGCACCGTTAGGCAGCAGTTCACAGATACGCAGTATTTT. It specifies CASTVRQQFTDTQYF.

This rearrangement joins TRBV11-2 to TRBJ2-4, with no clear D. The last part of the DNA fits TRBJ2-7 better; the J call may be wrong. Germline loops: CDR1 SGHAT, CDR2 FQNNGV. The CDR3 consists of 14 residues. This chain's CDR3 is CASSLEAASYEQYF. In DNA form, the CDR3 reads TGTGCCAGCAGCTTAGAGGCAGCCTCTTACGAGCAGTACTTC.

This clonotype has more than one count but fewer than ten. The chain couples TRBV20-1 to TRBJ2-1; 7 bases are a match to TRBD1. Germline trimming cut 0 bases from V and 3 bases from J; bases unmatched to any gene: 5. Germline CDR1 DFQATT, CDR2 SNEGSKA (reference sequence). The CDR3 contains 15 residues. The CDR3, as DNA: TGCAGTGCTAGAGATTATCAGGGGGTCTACAATGAGCAGTTCTTC. The encoded protein is CSARDYQGVYNEQFF.

The chain couples TRBV18 to TRBJ1-4; D possibly corresponds to TRBD1 (5 bases). This CDR3 region has 15 residues. V was shortened by 3 bases and J by 8 bases, with 16 bases between the two germline ends. Germline V lookup: CDR1 KGHSH, CDR2 LQKENI. CDR3 DNA sequence: TGTGCCAGCTCACCGGGGAGGGGAACGGAGGAAAAACTGTTTTTT. Translating gives CASSPGRGTEEKLFF.

This clonotype appeared a few times. The rearrangement links TRBV30 to TRBJ2-3; possibly TRBD2 for D (6 bases). CDR3 length: 14 residues. Trimming took off 4 bases at V and 6 bases at J, with 17 bases between the two ends. Germline assignment: CDR1 GTSNPN and CDR2 SVGIG (reference sequence). The CDR3 loop reads CAWNTAGPTDTQYF. DNA of the CDR3: TGTGCCTGGAACACAGCGGGCCCTACGGATACGCAGTATTTT.

CDR3 nucleotide sequence: TGCGCCAGCAGCCCGGGACAGGGAATACACATTCAGTACTTC. Protein sequence: CASSPGQGIHIQYF. The chain recombines TRBV4-3 with TRBJ2-4, with 9 bases identical to TRBD1. CDR3 size: 14 residues. The junction had 6 bases not matched to a gene; V was cut back by 4 bases and J by 8 bases. Germline loops: CDR1 LGHNA, CDR2 YSLEER.

CDR3 DNA: TGTGCCAGCAGTGAATTAGTGGGACACCAAGAGACCCAGTACTTC. Its protein is CASSELVGHQETQYF. The chain employs TRBV2 and TRBJ2-5; D is possibly TRBD1 or TRBD2 (5 bases each). V shed 2 bases and J shed 0 bases, with 10 bases lying between them. This CDR3 has 15 residues. Per germline, CDR1 SNHLY and CDR2 FYNNEI.

The chain has TRBV5-1 and TRBJ2-3; the D is unclear. The germline gives CDR1 SGHRS, CDR2 YFSETQ. Trimming cost V 4 bases and J 4 bases, with 13 bases left between them. The CDR3 extends over 14 amino acids. The CDR3 here is CASSHRQFPDTQYF. For the CDR3, the DNA is TGCGCCAGCAGCCACCGCCAGTTCCCAGATACGCAGTATTTT.

This clonotype was seen only a few times. CDR3 loop: CSASPIEAGALSGANVLTF. In DNA, the CDR3 is TGCAGTGCTAGTCCCATCGAGGCAGGGGCCCTCTCTGGGGCCAACGTCCTGACTTTC. This chain links TRBV20-1 with TRBJ2-6, with D possibly matching TRBD1 (6 bases). Germline CDR1 reads DFQATT; CDR2 reads SNEGSKA (reference sequence). The CDR3 has 19 amino acids. Trimming took off 3 bases at V and 0 bases at J, with 21 bases between the two ends.

The chain recombines TRBV18 with TRBJ2-2, with D perhaps matching TRBD2 (5 bases). The CDR3 runs to 14 residues. In germline, CDR1 is KGHSH, CDR2 LQKENI. V lost 3 bases and J 3 bases, leaving 8 bases between the germline ends. The CDR3 DNA reads as TGTGCCAGCTCACCGGAGGTGCACACCGGGGAGCTGTTTTTT. Translation: CASSPEVHTGELFF. Full variable domain (rest looked up from reference TRBV18 and TRBJ2-2): NAGVMQNPRHLVRRRGQEARLRCSPMKGHSHVYWYRQLPEEGLKFMVYLQKENIIDESGMPKERFSAEFPKEGPSILRIQQVVRGDSAAYFCASSPEVHTGELFFGEGSRLTVL.

This chain connects TRBV28 to TRBJ2-1; 10 positions match TRBD2. This CDR3 has 16 residues. Germline values: CDR1 MDHEN, CDR2 SYDVKM. V shed 7 bases, J shed 8 bases, and the junction held 14 bases outside the gene matches. The CDR3: CASTGLAFPNSDEQFF. In DNA form, the CDR3 reads TGTGCCAGCACGGGACTAGCGTTTCCAAATTCCGATGAGCAGTTCTTC.

The chain is built from TRBV20-1 and TRBJ2-7, with 7 bases matching TRBD1. CDR1 is DFQATT, CDR2 SNEGSKA, per germline (reference sequence). This CDR3 has 15 amino acids. Germline trimming cut 6 bases from V and 0 bases from J; bases unmatched to any gene: 11. The CDR3 is CSALPVTGSSYEQYF. CDR3 coding DNA: TGCAGTGCGCTACCCGTGACAGGGAGCTCCTACGAGCAGTACTTC.